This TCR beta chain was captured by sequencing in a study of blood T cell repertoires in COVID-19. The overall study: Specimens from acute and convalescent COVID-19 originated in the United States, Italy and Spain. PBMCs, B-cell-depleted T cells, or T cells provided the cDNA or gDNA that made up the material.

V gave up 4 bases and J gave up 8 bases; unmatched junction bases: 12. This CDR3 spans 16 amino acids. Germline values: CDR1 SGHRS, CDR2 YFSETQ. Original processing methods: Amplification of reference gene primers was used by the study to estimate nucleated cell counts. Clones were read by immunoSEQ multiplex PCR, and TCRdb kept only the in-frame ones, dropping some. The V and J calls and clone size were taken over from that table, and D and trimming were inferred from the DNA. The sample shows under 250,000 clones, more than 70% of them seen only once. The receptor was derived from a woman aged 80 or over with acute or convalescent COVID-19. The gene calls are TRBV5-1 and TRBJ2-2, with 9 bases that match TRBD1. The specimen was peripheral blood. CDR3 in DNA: TGCGCCAGCAGCATCGGACAGGGGCACACTCAGGGGGAGCTGTTTTTT. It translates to CASSIGQGHTQGELFF.